The present TCR beta chain was sequenced within a study of spatial heterogeneity in lung cancer. Background on the study: A consistent excess of beta-chain over alpha-chain sequences was detected. More than eight raw reads, on average, carried each unique TCR and UMI combination.

The time point here: sample taken at primary tumor resection. Unsorted tumor, nontumor lung tissue or cryopreserved PBMC supplied the whole RNA. The cohort: 70 to 85 early-stage, untreated non-small cell lung cancer patients. There are many counts of this clonotype. V lost 2 bases and J 6 bases, leaving 9 bases between the germline ends. Germline V gene data show CDR1 as MNHEY and CDR2 as SVGAGI. CDR3 length equals 13 residues. Every TCR cDNA molecule bore its own unique molecular identifier. TCRdb passed the 5' RACE reads through MiXCR, listing each CDR3 protein once. The sample lists some 12,000 distinct CDR3 sequences; approximately 6.2% were seen once.

Sample: normal lung tissue next to the tumor, taken at surgery. The receptor's source is a male donor with early-stage non-small cell lung cancer. This chain joins TRBV6-5 and TRBJ2-3; D is unresolved. CDR3 in amino acids: CASSYILGDTQYF. DNA for the CDR3: TGTGCCAGCAGTTACATTCTGGGGGATACGCAGTATTTT.